The entry below describes one T cell receptor beta chain. The data stem from a study of shared clonotypes between healthy human individuals. Splitting of CD4+ cells produced CD45RA+ naive and CD45RA-negative memory subsets. The CDR3 runs 14 residues. V lost 4 bases, J lost 0 bases, and 11 bases lay in between. The germline CDR1 and CDR2 sequences are SGDLS and YYNGEE. The run depth of the assay was deep. Each subset's genomic DNA was split evenly across several immunoSEQ plates. This table comes from immunoSEQ multiplex PCR, and its TCRdb copy is limited to in-frame clones, with some not included. Of 2 million to 2.5 million clones in the sample, 80% to 95% are singletons; the top ten hold 0.39%.

V is TRBV9 and J is TRBJ2-7; weak D call: TRBD2 (5 bases). The sequence was collected from a man aged 18 to 29 in good health. Some clones in this sample may be carry-over from other donors' samples. Specimen: naive CD4+ T cells from PBMCs. Subset of the sample: CD45RA+ positively selected. The CDR3 region has the DNA TGTGCCAGCAGCTCACGTAGCGCCTCCTACGAGCAGTACTTC. Amino acid sequence: CASSSRSASYEQYF.